A selection of T cell receptor beta chains follows, all from one sample in a study of blood T cell repertoires in COVID-19. TCRdb keeps only in-frame clones here, not all; method: immunoSEQ multiplex PCR. The table shows approximately 97,000 clones, with 75% to 95% occurring only once. The sample consisted of peripheral blood. All receptors come from a man in his 60s with acute or convalescent COVID-19. Both conserved end residues are part of each CDR3. The D gene is left open where the match is weak. Clone sizes are given selectively: once, few, many, or a class where the clone is expanded.

d_gene	v_gene	abundance	j_gene	CDR3nt	CDR3aa
NA	TRBV2	NA	TRBJ1-2	TGTGCCAGCAGGGCCATCTCTAACTATGGCTACACCTTC	CASRAISNYGYTF
TRBD1	TRBV6-1	NA	TRBJ1-5	TGTGCCAGCAGTCGGTCGGGACAGGATCAGCCCCAGCATTTT	CASSRSGQDQPQHF
TRBD1	TRBV7-6	NA	TRBJ1-1	TGTGCCAGCAGCGCCTACAGGGGGAACACTGAAGCTTTCTTT	CASSAYRGNTEAFF
NA	TRBV10-3	NA	TRBJ1-1	TGTGCCATCAGTCGACAGGCCGCAAGGAACACTGAAGCTTTCTTT	CAISRQAARNTEAFF
TRBD1	TRBV7-2	once	TRBJ1-5	TGTGCCAGCAGCCGGGGACAGGGCCACAATCAGCCCCAGCATTTT	CASSRGQGHNQPQHF
NA	TRBV6-2/TRBV6-3	NA	TRBJ1-1	TGTGCCAGCAGTTTCCGGGGGAACCTGAACACTGAAGCTTTCTTT	CASSFRGNLNTEAFF
NA	TRBV7-8	NA	TRBJ2-1	TGTGCCAGCAGCTTAGTTGGGGGGATCACCTACAATGAGCAGTTCTTC	CASSLVGGITYNEQFF
NA	TRBV5-1	few	TRBJ2-1	TGCGCCAGCAGCCCACCGGACAGCCTGTACCAGTTCTTC	CASSPPDSLYQFF
TRBD1	TRBV18	NA	TRBJ1-1	TGTGCCAGCTCACCACCGACAGGGGGTTCCCGAATGAACACTGAAGCTTTCTTT	CASSPPTGGSRMNTEAFF
NA	TRBV2	NA	TRBJ1-2	TGTGCCAGCAGTGACTCGCGAGGACTGGGTGGCTACACCTTC	CASSDSRGLGGYTF
NA	TRBV5-1	NA	TRBJ2-3	TGCGCCAGCAGCTTCTCCCCTTCAGATACGCAGTATTTT	CASSFSPSDTQYF
NA	TRBV14	once	TRBJ1-6	TGTGCCAGCAGCCAAGTACCGGCCTATAATTCACCCCTCCACTTT	CASSQVPAYNSPLHF
NA	TRBV20-1	once	TRBJ1-1	TGCAGTGCTAGTCAGACAGGGAACACTGAAGCTTTCTTT	CSASQTGNTEAFF
TRBD1	TRBV19	NA	TRBJ2-1	TGTGCCAGTAGCCCCTCTAAGGGGGCGCCCTACAATGAGCAGTTCTTC	CASSPSKGAPYNEQFF
NA	TRBV7-2	NA	TRBJ1-2	TGTGCCAGCAGCTTAGTTGGGGTCGGGAGCAGGCTTCATGGCTACACCTTC	CASSLVGVGSRLHGYTF
TRBD1	TRBV6-5	NA	TRBJ1-1	TGTGCCAGCAGTCCCCAAACAGGGGGACGGACTGAAGCTTTCTTT	CASSPQTGGRTEAFF
NA	TRBV12-3/TRBV12-4	many	TRBJ1-2	TGTGCCAGCAGTCTCGGACAGATTGGCTACACCTTC	CASSLGQIGYTF
NA	TRBV27	NA	TRBJ1-1	TGTGCCAGCAGTTCCCCGGGGGGCACTGAAGCTTTCTTT	CASSSPGGTEAFF
TRBD2	TRBV5-4	NA	TRBJ2-2	TGTGCCAGCAGCTCGACTAGCGGGGGGGCCGGGGAGCTGTTTTTT	CASSSTSGGAGELFF
NA	TRBV28	NA	TRBJ1-5	TGTGCCAGCAGATCAGGACTCGGGGAGCCCCAGCATTTT	CASRSGLGEPQHF